These 6 T cell receptor beta chains originate from one sample sequenced in a study of regulatory T cells in long-lasting Graves disease. Noted time point: newly diagnosed GD, antithyroid drugs for less than 3 months. From PBMCs, RNA was extracted and then used to make the TCR library. Building the TCR beta libraries relied on iRepertoire HTBI primers, and CDR3 regions underwent Arm-PCR. MiXCR, run by TCRdb on the multiplex PCR reads, gives a single entry per CDR3 protein. This sample has about 530,000 distinct CDR3 sequences, with more than 15% found just once. This sample was also put to use in a study of T cells in Graves' hyperthyroidism and ophthalmopathy.

The specimen was peripheral blood mononuclear cells (PBMCs), collected at new diagnosis, from a patient treated with antithyroid drugs. Every receptor here comes from a woman aged 40-65 years with Graves disease.

This clonotype was seen a handful of times. V and J are TRBV12-5 and TRBJ2-1; D possibly corresponds to TRBD1 (5 bases). CDR1 LGHNT and CDR2 FRNRAP come from the germline V gene. Trimming removed 6 bases from V and 12 bases from J, with 12 bases in between. The CDR3 is made up of 11 amino acids. The CDR3 DNA reads TGTGCTAGTGGGCCCGGACAAATGCAGTTCTTC. Its protein product is CASGPGQMQFF.

As regards this clonotype: Since a much larger clone is just one base distant, this may be a read error. The chain combines TRBV2 with TRBJ1-2, with D possibly being TRBD1 (5 bases). Germline loops: CDR1 SNHLY, CDR2 FYNNEI. The CDR3 runs 13 residues. CDR3 DNA: TGTACCAGCTTCAGCGGCCAGGGATATGGCTACACCTTC. Its protein product is CTSFSGQGYGYTF.

The sample holds a few counts of this clonotype. CDR3 loop: CASGPRGVYGYTF. CDR3 DNA sequence: TGTGCCAGCGGGCCCAGGGGGGTCTATGGCTACACCTTC. The chain combines TRBV27 with TRBJ1-2; 7 nucleotides agree with TRBD1. The V and J ends lost 8 bases and 4 bases, in that order; junction bases with no gene match: 7. CDR1 and CDR2 (germline): MNHEY, SMNVEV (reference sequence). This CDR3 region has 13 residues.

This clonotype appeared a few times. V usage is TRBV20-1 and J usage is TRBJ1-2; the D gene is possibly TRBD1 (6 bases). The length of the CDR3 is 15 residues. Per the germline V gene, CDR1 is DFQATT and CDR2 is SNEGSKA (reference sequence). Trimming stripped 3 bases from V and 5 bases from J, with 19 bases between. The CDR3 protein is CSASLSGTQGYGYTF. As DNA, the CDR3 is TGCAGTGCTAGCCTATCCGGGACTCAGGGGTATGGCTACACCTTC.

The chain combines TRBV20-1 with TRBJ1-5; the D is unclear. This CDR3 spans 15 amino acids. Trimming cost V 3 bases and J 0 bases, with 12 bases left between them. CDR1 DFQATT and CDR2 SNEGSKA come from the germline V gene (reference sequence). This CDR3 reads CSARGGGNSNQPQHF. As DNA, the CDR3 is TGCAGTGCTAGGGGAGGAGGTAATAGCAATCAGCCCCAGCATTTT.

This chain joins TRBV5-4 and TRBJ2-1; TRBD1 matches 9 bases. The CDR3 loop spans 16 amino acids. Germline CDR1 SGHNT, CDR2 YYREEE (reference sequence). V lost 4 bases, J lost 3 bases, and 8 bases stayed unmatched. CDR3 residues: CASSLGGQGIYNEQFF. Written as DNA, the CDR3 is TGTGCCAGCAGCCTTGGAGGACAGGGGATCTACAATGAGCAGTTCTTC.